Below are 22 T cell receptor beta chains sequenced from a single sample in a study of control samples from healthy donors and cancer patients. Sequenced by immunoSEQ multiplex PCR; TCRdb stores in-frame clones only, minus some. This sample yields 200,000 to 250,000 clones, of which around 94% are seen a single time; about 1.4% belongs to the top ten. Sequences were obtained from blood. All receptors come from a middle-aged man in good health.

V gene TRBV5-6 combines with J gene TRBJ2-3; 8 bases are a match to TRBD2. Germline-derived CDR1 and CDR2 are SGHDT and YYEEEE. This CDR3 spans 17 amino acids. Losses at the gene ends were 0 bases for V and 4 bases for J; bases not matched to a gene: 10. CDR3 region: CASSLDLSSGEADTQYF. CDR3 coding DNA: TGTGCCAGCAGCTTGGATTTGAGTAGCGGGGAGGCAGATACGCAGTATTTT.

This clone appeared a single time. The genes are TRBV18 and TRBJ2-2; tentative D call: TRBD2 (5 bases). From germline, CDR1 is KGHSH and CDR2 LQKENI. V shed 6 bases and J shed 3 bases, with 14 bases lying between them. This CDR3 is 15 amino acids long. CDR3 sequence reads: CASSTRGIDTGELFF. CDR3 sequence (DNA): TGTGCCAGCTCGACTCGAGGGATTGACACCGGGGAGCTGTTTTTT.

The chain employs TRBV19 and TRBJ1-1; the match to TRBD1 covers 7 bases. This CDR3 spans 15 amino acids. V lost 6 bases to trimming and J lost 3 bases; unmatched junction nucleotides: 10. CDR1 and CDR2 (germline): LNHDA, SQIVND (reference sequence). CDR3 loop: CASSSSTGADTEAFF. The CDR3 DNA follows: TGTGCCAGTAGCTCATCAACAGGGGCGGACACTGAAGCTTTCTTT.

CDR3 sequence reads: CASSPQQGSYEQYV. CDR3 in DNA: TGTGCCAGCAGTCCACAACAGGGGTCCTACGAGCAGTACGTC. The chain has TRBV28 and TRBJ2-7; 7 bases line up with TRBD1. CDR3 size: 14 residues. The germline V gene has CDR1 MDHEN and CDR2 SYDVKM. The ends lost 5 bases at V and 1 base at J; junction bases unmatched: 5.

The chain recombines TRBV5-6 with TRBJ1-1; D is unresolved. V was shortened by 2 bases and J by 4 bases, with 15 bases between the two germline ends. The germline V gene has CDR1 SGHDT and CDR2 YYEEEE. This CDR3 is built from 15 residues. The CDR3 DNA reads as TGTGCCAGCAGCTTCCGCACACGGTTGGGCACTGAAGCTTTCTTT. Protein: CASSFRTRLGTEAFF.

CDR3 in amino acids: CASSLSSGRNTEAFF. In DNA form, the CDR3 reads TGTGCCAGCAGCTTATCTTCCGGTAGGAACACTGAAGCTTTCTTT. The chain joins TRBV7-2 to TRBJ1-1; D gene unclear. The length of the CDR3 is 15 residues. Germline loops: CDR1 SGHTA, CDR2 FQGNSA. The germline V and J ends were trimmed by 2 bases and 1 base, with 11 bases remaining between them.

This clone came up once. Within the sample, other DNA sequences also encode this same CDR3. This chain connects TRBV5-1 to TRBJ1-5; D is unresolved. Trimming stripped 0 bases from V and 3 bases from J, with 4 bases between. The CDR3 consists of 13 residues. Germline V gives CDR1 SGHRS, CDR2 YFSETQ. The CDR3 nucleotides read TGCGCCAGCAGCTTGGAGCCCAATCAGCCCCAGCATTTT. Its translation is CASSLEPNQPQHF.

The chain has TRBV5-7 and TRBJ1-6; 7 nucleotides line up with TRBD1. TRBV5-7 is recorded as an ORF, its role being uncertain. CDR3 length: 13 residues. V lost 7 bases, J lost 8 bases, and 6 bases stayed unmatched. The CDR3 DNA reads TGTGCCAGCCCCCGGGACAGTTATTCACCCCTCCACTTT. Translating gives CASPRDSYSPLHF.

The gene calls are TRBV7-2 and TRBJ2-3; either TRBD1 or TRBD2 may supply D (5 bases each). The CDR3 extends over 13 amino acids. V lost 1 base and J 6 bases, leaving 8 bases between the germline ends. The germline CDR1 and CDR2 sequences are SGHTA and FQGNSA. The CDR3 region is CASSLEWGDTQYF. The CDR3 DNA follows: TGTGCCAGCAGCTTAGAGTGGGGGGATACGCAGTATTTT.

Worth noting for this clone: The same CDR3 is also encoded by other DNA sequences in this sample. The V call is TRBV19, the J call TRBJ1-4; no firm D call. CDR1 is LNHDA and CDR2 is SQIVND in the germline V gene (reference sequence). The CDR3 spans 14 residues. V was trimmed by 3 bases and J by 2 bases, leaving 7 bases between them. The CDR3 region has the DNA TGTGCCAGTAGTATCGTGGGGACTAATGAAAAACTGTTTTTT. This encodes CASSIVGTNEKLFF.

The chain combines TRBV7-8 with TRBJ1-2; possibly TRBD1 for D (6 bases). CDR1 and CDR2 (germline): SGHVS, FQNEAQ. This CDR3 contains 15 residues. Trimming pared 5 bases from V and 4 bases from J, leaving 17 bases between. CDR3 nucleotide sequence: TGTGCCAGCAGCCTTACGGGGGCCGCACTCTATGGCTACACCTTC. It is translated as CASSLTGAALYGYTF.

CDR3 amino acids: CASSSTYGQLANYGYTF. For the CDR3, the DNA is TGTGCCAGCAGCTCCACGTATGGACAGTTAGCTAACTATGGCTACACCTTC. V usage is TRBV7-9 and J usage is TRBJ1-2, with a possible D match to TRBD1 (6 bases). Germline loops: CDR1 SEHNR, CDR2 FQNEAQ (reference sequence). CDR3 length equals 17 residues. The V end lost 4 bases, the J end lost 0 bases, and 18 bases lay between the germline ends.

The chain joins TRBV27 to TRBJ1-6; the D gene is possibly TRBD1 (5 bases). Germline V gene data show CDR1 as MNHEY and CDR2 as SMNVEV (reference sequence). V was cut by 6 bases and J by 1 base, with 10 bases left in between. There are 15 residues in the CDR3. CDR3 in DNA: TGTGCCAGCAGCTCAGGGCAGTCCTATAATTCACCCCTCCACTTT. Protein: CASSSGQSYNSPLHF.

The chain is built from TRBV9 and TRBJ2-3; possible D gene TRBD1, 5 bases. With 4 bases removed from V and 1 base from J, the gap between germline ends came to 13 bases. Germline V gene data show CDR1 as SGDLS and CDR2 as YYNGEE. The CDR3 totals 15 residues. The CDR3 DNA sequence: TGTGCCAGCAGCTCAACAGGAGTCCGCACAGATACGCAGTATTTT. Translated, it gives CASSSTGVRTDTQYF.

The CDR3 sequence: CASSLFGTPLNEKLFF. The CDR3 region has the DNA TGTGCCAGCAGTTTATTCGGGACACCTTTAAATGAAAAACTGTTTTTT. This chain connects TRBV28 to TRBJ1-4; the D gene is possibly TRBD1 (6 bases). CDR3 length equals 16 residues. Trimming shortened V by 1 base and J by 5 bases, and 14 bases separated the two germline ends. CDR1 MDHEN and CDR2 SYDVKM come from the germline V gene.

This chain links TRBV28 with TRBJ1-2; weak D call: TRBD1 (5 bases). Per the germline V gene, CDR1 is MDHEN and CDR2 is SYDVKM. Trimming took 2 bases from V and 5 from J, leaving 21 bases between them. The CDR3 is made up of 17 amino acids. This chain's CDR3 is CASSLSSSGAGRYGYTF. CDR3 in DNA: TGTGCCAGCAGTTTAAGCTCATCCGGGGCAGGGAGGTATGGCTACACCTTC.

The genes are TRBV5-1 and TRBJ2-1; 7 positions agree with TRBD1. Per the germline V gene, CDR1 is SGHRS and CDR2 is YFSETQ. This CDR3 spans 17 amino acids. Trimming at V came to 3 bases and at J to 0 bases, leaving 9 bases not matched to a gene. CDR3 sequence: CASSWYVRDSSYNEQFF. The CDR3 nucleotides are TGCGCCAGCAGCTGGTACGTCCGGGACAGCTCCTACAATGAGCAGTTCTTC. The full variable domain, completed using reference TRBV5-1 and TRBJ2-1, is KAGVTQTPRYLIKTRGQQVTLSCSPISGHRSVSWYQQTPGQGLQFLFEYFSETQRNKGNFPGRFSGRQFSNSRSEMNVSTLELGDSALYLCASSWYVRDSSYNEQFFGPGTRLTVL.

The chain has TRBV7-8 and TRBJ1-3; D perhaps matches TRBD1 (6 bases). The V gene lost 6 bases and the J gene lost 2 bases, with 14 bases spanning the gap. This CDR3 contains 15 residues. Germline loops: CDR1 SGHVS, CDR2 FQNEAQ. CDR3 DNA sequence: TGTGCCAGCAGACCCGACAGGCTTCCTGGAAACACCATATATTTT. It is translated as CASRPDRLPGNTIYF.

V and J are TRBV11-2 and TRBJ1-4, with D tentatively TRBD1 (5 bases). Germline V lookup: CDR1 SGHAT, CDR2 FQNNGV. V shed 4 bases and J shed 4 bases, with 16 bases lying between them. This CDR3 comprises 16 residues. The chain's CDR3 is CASSYTVDSYNEKLFF. CDR3 bases: TGTGCCAGCAGCTATACGGTAGACAGTTATAATGAAAAACTGTTTTTT.

J is TRBJ1-1 and V is TRBV7-9, with 7 bases identical to TRBD1. The CDR3 is 15 amino acids. Trimming removed 2 bases from V and 5 bases from J; junction bases left unmatched: 8. CDR1 and CDR2 from the germline V gene are SEHNR and FQNEAQ (reference sequence). The CDR3, as DNA: TGTGCCAGCAGCTTATTTGCAGGGGGGAGTACTGAAGCTTTCTTT. Translating gives CASSLFAGGSTEAFF.

This sequence joins TRBV19 and TRBJ1-1, with D perhaps matching TRBD1 (6 bases). The CDR3 totals 18 residues. Trimming stripped 4 bases from V and 0 bases from J, with 21 bases between. CDR1 is LNHDA, CDR2 SQIVND, per germline (reference sequence). CDR3: CASSTGMTGYFMNTEAFF. As DNA, the CDR3 is TGTGCCAGTAGTACCGGAATGACAGGCTATTTTATGAACACTGAAGCTTTCTTT.

The chain carries TRBV5-1 and TRBJ1-5; no clear D gene. This CDR3 contains 14 residues. Germline V gene data show CDR1 as SGHRS and CDR2 as YFSETQ. V gave up 5 bases and J gave up 4 bases, with 13 bases separating them. The CDR3 DNA is TGCGCCAGCAGGAGAGACATGGGGAATCAGCCCCAGCATTTT. It is translated as CASRRDMGNQPQHF. Drawing the rest from reference TRBV5-1 and TRBJ1-5, the complete variable domain is KAGVTQTPRYLIKTRGQQVTLSCSPISGHRSVSWYQQTPGQGLQFLFEYFSETQRNKGNFPGRFSGRQFSNSRSEMNVSTLELGDSALYLCASRRDMGNQPQHFGDGTRLSIL.